This T cell receptor (beta chain) was documented in a study of T cells after yellow fever vaccination. Study information: Fractions with few cells were prepared using SMART-Seq v4 Ultra Low Input.

By 5'RACE template switching, TCR cDNA was produced, with a universal primer site and UMIs added in the process. A single record per CDR3 protein comes from TCRdb applying MiXCR to the 5' RACE reads. The table records fewer than 35,000 distinct CDR3 sequences, about 11% of them present only once. The junction had 9 bases not matched to a gene; V was cut back by 5 bases and J by 10 bases. The CDR3 sequence is 15 residues long. Points on this clonotype: A much more abundant neighbour one base away suggests this may be a read error.

This chain joins TRBV12-3 or TRBV12-4 and TRBJ2-2; the match to TRBD2 covers 11 bases. The material sequenced was PBMCs, either bulk or a sorted T-cell subset (CD4+, CD8+, memory, or dextramer-sorted; not recorded which), taken around 15 days after the first yellow fever vaccination. This receptor was taken from a young man who received the YFV17D yellow fever vaccine. The CDR3 protein is CASSVGLAVGVELFF. The CDR3 nucleotides are TGTGCCAGCAGTGTGGGACTAGCGGTGGGCGTGGAGCTGTTTTTT.